This entry concerns a single T cell receptor beta chain. V gave up 5 bases and J gave up 2 bases; unmatched junction bases: 8. Germline V gene data show CDR1 as SGHKS and CDR2 as YYEKEE (reference sequence). The CDR3 is 15 residues long. These data originate in a study of shared clonotypes between healthy human individuals. The table came from immunoSEQ multiplex PCR; TCRdb's copy has only in-frame clones and leaves some out. The sample has fewer than 1.8 million clones, approximately 98.5% seen once; the top ten hold 0.36%. This chain joins TRBV5-5 and TRBJ2-7, with TRBD1 matching over 9 bases. The sequence was collected from a man aged 25 to 40 in good health. The sequencing input was naive CD4+ T cells sorted from blood. As to subset: CD45RA+ positively selected. The DNA of the CDR3 is TGTGCCAGCAGTCCGGACAGGGGAAGTACCTACGAGCAGTACTTC. As protein: CASSPDRGSTYEQYF.